Below, 10 T cell receptor beta chains from the same sample are listed, as sequenced in a study of control samples from healthy donors and cancer patients. Libraries were prepared by immunoSEQ multiplex PCR; TCRdb keeps only in-frame clonotypes and omits some of them. The sample yields under 450,000 clones, 80% to 95% seen once. Sequences were obtained from PBMCs. These receptors all come from a man aged 40-49 years with head and neck cancer.

This chain joins TRBV5-6 and TRBJ2-7; D is possibly TRBD1 (6 bases). The germline V gene has CDR1 SGHDT and CDR2 YYEEEE. The CDR3 length is 14 residues. Trimming cost V 0 bases and J 4 bases, with 11 bases left between them. The CDR3 DNA reads as TGTGCCAGCAGCTTGGGGTACAGGGCATACGAGCAGTACTTC. The encoded protein is CASSLGYRAYEQYF.

The V and J genes are TRBV27 and TRBJ2-1; 14 bases line up with TRBD2. CDR1 is MNHEY and CDR2 is SMNVEV in the germline V gene (reference sequence). The CDR3 is 17 amino acids. V shed 1 base, J shed 4 bases, and the junction held 3 bases outside the gene matches. CDR3 protein: CASSLWRTSGRYNEQFF. The CDR3 DNA reads as TGTGCCAGCAGTTTATGGAGGACTAGCGGGAGGTACAATGAGCAGTTCTTC.

This clone was counted only a few times. The chain recombines TRBV12-5 with TRBJ2-1; TRBD2 agrees at 7 bases. In germline, CDR1 is LGHNT, CDR2 FRNRAP. The J segment lost 2 bases and the V segment lost 5 bases, leaving 6 bases of the junction unmatched. The CDR3 length is 15 residues. The DNA for the CDR3 is TGTGCTAGTGGTATGGAGCGGGAAACCTACAATGAGCAGTTCTTC. This codes for CASGMERETYNEQFF.

The table lists this clone with a count of one. In DNA form, the CDR3 reads TGCGCCAGCAGCTCGCGGGGGGATCCCTACAATGAGCAGTTCTTC. Translation gives CASSSRGDPYNEQFF. The chain is built from TRBV5-1 and TRBJ2-1, with 8 bases aligning to TRBD2. The junction had 4 bases not matched to a gene; V was cut back by 3 bases and J by 2 bases. This CDR3 spans 15 amino acids. CDR1 is SGHRS and CDR2 is YFSETQ in the germline V gene.

This rearrangement joins TRBV2 to TRBJ2-5; no clear D. Germline V lookup: CDR1 SNHLY, CDR2 FYNNEI. V gave up 5 bases and J gave up 2 bases, with 6 bases separating them. The CDR3 loop spans 12 amino acids. For the CDR3, the DNA is TGTGCCAGCAGTTTGGCACAAGAGACCCAGTACTTC. Protein sequence: CASSLAQETQYF.

This chain links TRBV27 with TRBJ1-2, with 12 bases matching TRBD1. V lost 5 bases to trimming and J lost 7 bases; unmatched junction nucleotides: 8. The germline V gene encodes CDR1 MNHEY and CDR2 SMNVEV (reference sequence). The CDR3 has 15 amino acids. The CDR3 loop reads CASSPEGTGGSGYTF. The CDR3 region has the DNA TGTGCCAGCAGTCCGGAGGGGACAGGGGGCTCTGGCTACACCTTC.

The rearrangement joins TRBV25-1 to TRBJ1-4; D is unclear. Germline CDR1 MGHDK, CDR2 SYGVNS. The CDR3 runs to 14 residues. The V and J ends lost 3 bases and 4 bases respectively, with 9 bases between them. CDR3 region: CASSDQIYNEKLFF. CDR3 bases: TGTGCCAGCAGTGATCAGATCTATAATGAAAAACTGTTTTTT.

The chain carries TRBV5-1 and TRBJ1-1, with 7 bases matching TRBD1. After removal of 7 bases from V and 0 bases from J, the junction contained 9 bases not matched to a gene. Germline assignment: CDR1 SGHRS and CDR2 YFSETQ. The CDR3 has 15 residues. In nucleotides, the CDR3 is TGCGCCAGCGGCACAGGGGATGAGATGAACACTGAAGCTTTCTTT. It is translated as CASGTGDEMNTEAFF.

The rearrangement joins TRBV15 to TRBJ1-6, with 7 bases identical to TRBD1. With V trimmed by 6 bases and J by 4 bases, 0 bases remained unmatched. This CDR3 is built from 13 residues. The germline V gene has CDR1 LNHNV and CDR2 YYDKDF (reference sequence). The CDR3 region is CATRTGYNSPLHF. The CDR3 DNA reads TGTGCCACCAGGACAGGGTATAATTCACCCCTCCACTTT.

The CDR3 DNA reads as TGCGCCAGCAGCCAAGGCGGGGTCGGGGAGACCCAGTACTTC. As protein: CASSQGGVGETQYF. The chain has TRBV4-1 and TRBJ2-5, with D perhaps TRBD2 (6 bases). This CDR3 is built from 14 residues. Germline CDR1 reads MGHRA; CDR2 reads YSYEKL. Trimming pared 1 base from V and 5 bases from J, leaving 11 bases between.